This TCR beta chain comes out of a study of vaccination effects on CD4 cells after COVID-19. Germline values: CDR1 SGHRS, CDR2 YFSETQ. The CDR3 loop spans 19 amino acids. The trim removed 2 bases at V and 4 bases at J, leaving 15 bases unmatched. Study-level findings and limits: Late after vaccination, infection- and vaccine-induced clones showed marked clonal contraction. Few convalescent patients were studied, and early post-infection samples were lacking. Vaccine-induced clones in healthy vaccinees cross-reacted with common cold coronaviruses in only 1 of 255 cases.

The ViraFEST assay expanded antigen-specific CD4+ T cells with viral peptide pools before sequencing. Upon completion of more than 9 days in culture, CD4+ T cells were isolated. Vaccine recipients had no previous SARS-CoV-2 infection; their nucleocapsid antibodies were negative. Both day 3 and day 7 saw half the medium replaced with IL-2 medium. The repertoire was sequenced with immunoSEQ multiplex PCR; TCRdb's copy has only in-frame clones and lacks some. The repertoire holds approximately 22,000 clones, with around 79% as singletons. A word on this clone: Its specificity is unknown.

The clonotype comes from a human donor who received a COVID-19 vaccine. Sample: CD4+ T cells from PBMCs cultured with HCoV-NL63 spike peptides, taken before COVID-19 vaccination. The chain has TRBV5-1 and TRBJ2-6; TRBD1 matches 7 bases. CDR3 amino acids: CASSLWPGKGAGGANVLTF. The CDR3 bases are TGCGCCAGCAGCTTATGGCCGGGAAAGGGGGCGGGCGGGGCCAACGTCCTGACTTTC.